This T cell receptor (beta chain) was recorded in a study of sequential checkpoint blockade in melanoma. The data were produced by immunoSEQ multiplex PCR, yet TCRdb's version contains in-frame clones alone and is incomplete. The repertoire includes approximately 23,000 clones, 65% to 90% of them detected once, and around 25% sits in the top ten. Treatment: randomized to nivolumab then ipilimumab (arm A) or the reverse (arm B). The CDR3 runs 14 residues. V lost 6 bases, J lost 7 bases, and 6 bases stayed unmatched. The germline V gene encodes CDR1 SNHLY and CDR2 FYNNEI. The chain joins TRBV2 to TRBJ2-1; 10 bases fit TRBD2. The TCR was taken from a human donor with melanoma. The starting material was CD8+ T cells sorted from blood (inferred from file names), obtained from a patient given nivolumab and ipilimumab in sequence. In DNA, the CDR3 is TGTGCCAGCAGCTTTCTAGCGGGGGTGAATGAGCAGTTCTTC. Protein sequence: CASSFLAGVNEQFF.